These 15 T cell receptor beta chains came from one sample sequenced in a study of regulatory T cells (dated by TCRdb to about 2018). Library creation used the immunoSEQ multiplex PCR assay. For the multiplex PCR, 52 forward TRBV primers and 13 reverse TRBJ primers were used, and amplification bias was corrected with both assay-based and computational methods. In TCRdb, the immuneACCESS table is reduced to in-frame sequences with V and J assigned. These tables do not hold every clone; where another copy was compared, an unresolved V gene accounts for under half, and the others remain unexplained. The table for this sample lists just over 20,000 clones; 80% to 95% of them were counted only once. Around 3.3% of the sample is held by the ten biggest clonotypes. The sample taken for sequencing was CD8+ T cells sorted from blood. These receptors originate from a child aged 2-15 years with CD3G deficiency.

There are a few counts of this clone. V gene TRBV10-2 combines with J gene TRBJ1-5; D unclear. V lost 3 bases to trimming and J lost 7 bases, with 10 bases between them. The CDR3 runs 13 residues. Germline V lookup: CDR1 WSHSY, CDR2 SAAADI. The CDR3 DNA follows: TGCGCCAGCAGTGAAGGAGTCGGGCAGCCCCAGCATTTT. Translation: CASSEGVGQPQHF.

This sequence joins TRBV19 and TRBJ2-1; 7 bases align to TRBD2. The germline CDR1 and CDR2 sequences are LNHDA and SQIVND (reference sequence). The V segment lost 6 bases and the J segment 4 bases; nucleotides outside the gene matches: 9. The CDR3 contains 15 residues. The CDR3 DNA reads TGTGCCAGTAGCCGCAGCGGGGACCCATACAATGAGCAGTTCTTC. It yields the protein CASSRSGDPYNEQFF.

V usage is TRBV28 and J usage is TRBJ2-7; TRBD1 is a possible D gene (5 bases). V was shortened by 6 bases and J by 2 bases, with 11 bases between the two germline ends. The length of the CDR3 is 13 residues. CDR1 is MDHEN and CDR2 is SYDVKM in the germline V gene. The CDR3 nucleotides read TGTGCCAGCAGGCCTCAGGGTACCTACGAGCAGTACTTC. It codes for CASRPQGTYEQYF.

CDR3 coding DNA: TGTGCCAGCAGTCTCTCACTATTAGCGGGACGGGAGACCCAGTACTTC. It is translated as CASSLSLLAGRETQYF. The chain employs TRBV28 and TRBJ2-5; TRBD2 matches at 8 bases. This CDR3 has 16 amino acids. The V gene end was trimmed by 5 bases and the J gene end by 5 bases; junction bases not matched to a gene: 13. Looked up from germline, CDR1 is MDHEN and CDR2 is SYDVKM.

This chain joins TRBV10-3 and TRBJ1-2; the D gene is possibly TRBD1 (5 bases). The V gene lost 3 bases and the J gene lost 4 bases, with 15 bases spanning the gap. Germline values: CDR1 ENHRY, CDR2 SYGVKD. The CDR3 spans 15 residues. CDR3 in amino acids: CAISDIPGIVYGYTF. CDR3 in DNA: TGTGCCATCAGTGACATCCCAGGGATCGTCTATGGCTACACCTTC.

The V and J genes are TRBV6-1 and TRBJ2-3, with D tentatively TRBD1 or TRBD2 (6 bases each). The germline V and J ends were trimmed by 8 bases and 6 bases, with 21 bases remaining between them. The CDR3 is made up of 15 amino acids. The germline V gene encodes CDR1 MNHNS and CDR2 SASEGT. CDR3 bases: TGTGCCAGCTCAATGTGGACAGCCAGCGGGGATACGCAGTATTTT. Amino acids: CASSMWTASGDTQYF.

This chain's CDR3 is CASSLDGGSSYNEQFF. CDR3 DNA: TGCGCCAGCAGCTTGGACGGCGGGAGCTCCTACAATGAGCAGTTCTTC. The V and J genes are TRBV5-1 and TRBJ2-1; 7 nucleotides match TRBD2. The CDR3 runs 16 residues. Per the germline V gene, CDR1 is SGHRS and CDR2 is YFSETQ. V shed 0 bases, J shed 0 bases, and the junction held 3 bases outside the gene matches. The whole variable domain, filled in from reference TRBV5-1 and TRBJ2-1, reads KAGVTQTPRYLIKTRGQQVTLSCSPISGHRSVSWYQQTPGQGLQFLFEYFSETQRNKGNFPGRFSGRQFSNSRSEMNVSTLELGDSALYLCASSLDGGSSYNEQFFGPGTRLTVL.

The chain employs TRBV19 and TRBJ2-2; no clear D gene. The CDR3 sequence is 14 residues long. Germline CDR1 reads LNHDA; CDR2 reads SQIVND (reference sequence). V was clipped by 2 bases and J by 4 bases, with 8 bases between them. DNA of the CDR3: TGTGCCAGTAGTATATTACACATCACCGGGGAGCTGTTTTTT. It specifies CASSILHITGELFF.

This chain joins TRBV19 and TRBJ2-1, with D unresolved. Trimming took 6 bases from V and 8 from J, leaving 11 bases between them. The V gene's germline CDR1 is LNHDA and CDR2 SQIVND (reference sequence). CDR3 length: 12 amino acids. The CDR3 DNA reads as TGTGCCAGTAGAAGCAGGAACGATGAGCAGTTCTTC. It specifies CASRSRNDEQFF.

The chain links TRBV6-6 to TRBJ1-1; perhaps TRBD1 as D (5 bases). Germline CDR1 and CDR2: MNHNY and SVGAGI (reference sequence). Trimming pared 6 bases from V and 4 bases from J, leaving 18 bases between. This CDR3 has 15 residues. CDR3 in amino acids: CASRGEVDLLTEAFF. CDR3 coding DNA: TGTGCCAGCAGGGGGGAGGTTGACCTCCTCACTGAAGCTTTCTTT.

This clone was recorded once. The rearrangement links TRBV28 to TRBJ1-2; 7 positions agree with TRBD1. CDR1 is MDHEN, CDR2 SYDVKM, per germline. The CDR3 is 14 amino acids. The trim removed 6 bases at V and 8 bases at J, leaving 12 bases unmatched. The CDR3 DNA reads TGTGCCAGCAGCCCATACCGCTCGGACAGGGGCTACACCTTC. This encodes CASSPYRSDRGYTF.

This clone was observed once. The chain employs TRBV6-1 and TRBJ2-7; D not resolved. The CDR3 is 12 residues long. V lost 4 bases and J 5 bases, leaving 9 bases between the germline ends. Germline CDR1 and CDR2: MNHNS and SASEGT. DNA for the CDR3: TGTGCCAGCAGTGGTAGCTTCCACGAGCAGTACTTC. Its protein product is CASSGSFHEQYF.

The chain carries TRBV28 and TRBJ2-1, with TRBD2 matching 7 bases. In germline, CDR1 is MDHEN, CDR2 SYDVKM. V lost 8 bases to trimming and J lost 7 bases; unmatched junction nucleotides: 8. The CDR3 is 13 amino acids. CDR3 DNA: TGTGCCAGCTCATTCTGGGGAGGGAATGAGCAGTTCTTC. It translates to CASSFWGGNEQFF.

The rearrangement joins TRBV28 to TRBJ2-7; 10 bases agree with TRBD1. V lost 6 bases, J lost 2 bases, and 7 bases stayed unmatched. This CDR3 comprises 15 residues. Germline CDR1 is MDHEN and CDR2 is SYDVKM. The chain's CDR3 is CASSPTGGNPYEQYF. CDR3 nucleotides: TGTGCCAGCAGCCCGACAGGGGGCAATCCCTACGAGCAGTACTTC.

The chain recombines TRBV7-9 with TRBJ1-2; possibly TRBD1 for D (6 bases). The CDR3 totals 13 residues. Germline CDR1 reads SEHNR; CDR2 reads FQNEAQ (reference sequence). With 5 bases removed from V and 4 bases from J, the gap between germline ends came to 11 bases. The CDR3 reads CASSTPGAYGYTF. The DNA for the CDR3 is TGTGCCAGCAGCACCCCGGGGGCCTATGGCTACACCTTC.